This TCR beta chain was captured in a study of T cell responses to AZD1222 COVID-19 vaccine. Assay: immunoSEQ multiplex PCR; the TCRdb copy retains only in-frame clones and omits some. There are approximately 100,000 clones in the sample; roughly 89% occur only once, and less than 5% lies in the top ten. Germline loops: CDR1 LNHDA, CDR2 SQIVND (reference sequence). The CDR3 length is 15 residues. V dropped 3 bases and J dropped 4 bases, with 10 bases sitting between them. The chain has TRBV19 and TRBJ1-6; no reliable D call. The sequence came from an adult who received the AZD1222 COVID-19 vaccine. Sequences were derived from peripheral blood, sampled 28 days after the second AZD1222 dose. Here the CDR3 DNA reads TGTGCCAGTAGTATTACCAGGCCTTATAATTCACCCCTCCACTTT. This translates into CASSITRPYNSPLHF.